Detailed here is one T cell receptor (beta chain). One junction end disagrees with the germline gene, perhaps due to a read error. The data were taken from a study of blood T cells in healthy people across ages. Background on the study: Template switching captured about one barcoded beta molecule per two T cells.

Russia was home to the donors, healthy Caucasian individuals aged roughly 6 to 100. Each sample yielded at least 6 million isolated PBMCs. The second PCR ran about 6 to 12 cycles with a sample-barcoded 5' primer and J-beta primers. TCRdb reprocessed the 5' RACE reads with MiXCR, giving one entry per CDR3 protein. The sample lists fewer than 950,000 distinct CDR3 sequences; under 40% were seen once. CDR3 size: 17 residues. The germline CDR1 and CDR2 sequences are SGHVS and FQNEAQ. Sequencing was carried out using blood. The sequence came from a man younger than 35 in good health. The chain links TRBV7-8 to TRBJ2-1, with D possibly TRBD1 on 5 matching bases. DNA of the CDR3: TGTGCCAGCAGCTTAGGGGGCGCCCCGTCCGGGCACAATGAGCGGTTCTTC. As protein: CASSLGGAPSGHNERFF.